These 30 T cell receptor beta chains were all obtained from the same sample, sequenced in a study of tumor-infiltrating lymphocytes in localized non-small cell lung cancer. Produced via immunoSEQ multiplex PCR; TCRdb's table is partial and in-frame only. The sample lists about 6,600 clones; around 70% were seen once. The sample was lung tumor tissue. These TCRs come from a human donor with non-small cell lung cancer.

The chain carries TRBV4-2 and TRBJ2-7; no clear D gene. With 0 bases removed from V and 3 bases from J, the gap between germline ends came to 18 bases. The CDR3 spans 17 residues. The germline V gene has CDR1 LGHNA and CDR2 YNFKEQ. CDR3 in DNA: TGTGCCAGCAGCCAAGATCAAGACACCTCAAGGGTCTACGAGCAGTACTTC. Translated, it gives CASSQDQDTSRVYEQYF.

This clone appeared once. J is TRBJ1-2 and V is TRBV7-2, with 9 nucleotides matching TRBD1. Trimming cost V 1 base and J 0 bases; bases outside gene matches: 9. CDR3 size: 18 residues. Germline V CDR1 and CDR2: SGHTA, FQGNSA. The chain's CDR3 is CASSLDLTQGASNYGYTF. The CDR3 region has the DNA TGTGCCAGCAGCTTAGATCTGACACAGGGGGCCTCTAACTATGGCTACACCTTC.

The V gene is TRBV11-3, the J gene TRBJ2-6; D is uncertain. V was shortened by 5 bases and J by 2 bases, with 16 bases between the two germline ends. There are 17 residues in the CDR3. The germline CDR1 and CDR2 sequences are SGHNT and YENEEA. CDR3 coding DNA: TGTGCCAGCAGCACCAATAGAGTCCTAGCTGGGGCCAACGTCCTGACTTTC. The encoded protein is CASSTNRVLAGANVLTF.

The chain carries TRBV14 and TRBJ1-2; no firm D call. CDR3 length: 15 amino acids. V was cut by 0 bases and J by 6 bases, with 14 bases left in between. Germline V CDR1 and CDR2: SGHDN, FVKESK. CDR3 sequence (DNA): TGTGCCAGCAGCCAAGATTGGAGGACGGACGATGGCTACACCTTC. This encodes CASSQDWRTDDGYTF.

The chain links TRBV2 to TRBJ2-2; no clear D. The CDR3 totals 16 residues. CDR1 is SNHLY, CDR2 FYNNEI, per germline. V was trimmed by 3 bases and J by 6 bases, leaving 17 bases between them. Written as DNA, the CDR3 is TGTGCCAGCAGTGACGGTCCAGCCCGGGCCGCCGGGGAGCTGTTTTTT. It encodes CASSDGPARAAGELFF.

DNA of the CDR3: TGTGCCAGTAGTAGCTTCCGGCAGGCCACAGATACGCAGTATTTT. As protein: CASSSFRQATDTQYF. This chain uses TRBV19 with TRBJ2-3; D is unclear. In germline, CDR1 is LNHDA, CDR2 SQIVND (reference sequence). The CDR3 runs to 15 residues. The V end lost 4 bases, the J end lost 2 bases, and 13 bases lay between the germline ends.

The chain employs TRBV6-6 and TRBJ2-7; weak D call: TRBD1 (6 bases). Germline V gene lookup returns CDR1 MNHNY and CDR2 SVGAGI (reference sequence). With 0 bases removed from V and 3 bases from J, the gap between germline ends came to 9 bases. There are 14 residues in the CDR3. This CDR3 is CASSYSPGVYEQYF. CDR3 DNA sequence: TGTGCCAGCAGTTACTCCCCAGGGGTCTACGAGCAGTACTTC.

The rearrangement joins TRBV7-9 to TRBJ2-7; either TRBD1 or TRBD2 may fit D (6 bases each). V was shortened by 5 bases and J by 1 base, with 15 bases between the two germline ends. CDR1 is SEHNR and CDR2 is FQNEAQ in the germline V gene (reference sequence). The CDR3 consists of 15 residues. CDR3: CASSPLGGHSYEQYF. CDR3 DNA: TGTGCCAGCAGCCCTTTAGGGGGGCATTCCTACGAGCAGTACTTC.

DNA for the CDR3: TGTGCCAGCAGCTTTACCGGGACTCGCTACACCTTC. Translating gives CASSFTGTRYTF. The V call is TRBV5-6, the J call TRBJ1-2; a possible D gene is TRBD1 (5 bases). The germline V gene has CDR1 SGHDT and CDR2 YYEEEE. The CDR3 length is 12 residues. The V end lost 2 bases, the J end lost 9 bases, and 11 bases lay between the germline ends.

The V call is TRBV5-1, the J call TRBJ1-2, with 10 bases matching TRBD1. The CDR3 length is 15 residues. The V segment lost 4 bases and the J segment 7 bases; nucleotides outside the gene matches: 10. Germline CDR1 is SGHRS and CDR2 is YFSETQ. The CDR3 DNA is TGCGCCAGCAGCCCTCGACAGGGGGCAACTTCTGGCTACACCTTC. Translated: CASSPRQGATSGYTF.

This clone came up a few times. The rearrangement uses TRBV19 and TRBJ1-5, with D perhaps TRBD1 (5 bases). The germline CDR1 and CDR2 sequences are LNHDA and SQIVND (reference sequence). The CDR3 runs to 15 residues. V was trimmed by 7 bases and J by 1 base, leaving 14 bases between them. In DNA, the CDR3 is TGTGCCAGTACCGATACCAGGGCGAGCAATCAGCCCCAGCATTTT. Protein product: CASTDTRASNQPQHF.

The chain couples TRBV4-2 to TRBJ1-1, with D uncertain. Germline loops: CDR1 LGHNA, CDR2 YNFKEQ. There are 15 residues in the CDR3. Trimming stripped 1 base from V and 0 bases from J, with 9 bases between. The CDR3 DNA follows: TGTGCCAGCAGCCAAGTTCCAAACATGAACACTGAAGCTTTCTTT. Its protein product is CASSQVPNMNTEAFF.

V gene TRBV4-1 combines with J gene TRBJ2-3; a possible D gene is TRBD2 (6 bases). Germline V gene lookup returns CDR1 MGHRA and CDR2 YSYEKL. The V end was cut by 1 base, the J end by 0 bases, with 11 bases between. This CDR3 region has 16 residues. The CDR3 DNA is TGCGCCAGCAGCCAAGCCGGGGGTCTTAGCACAGATACGCAGTATTTT. Its protein product is CASSQAGGLSTDTQYF.

V gene TRBV6-6 combines with J gene TRBJ1-2, with no clear D. Germline V gene lookup returns CDR1 MNHNY and CDR2 SVGAGI (reference sequence). V was pared by 6 bases and J by 4 bases, with 12 bases between. The CDR3 covers 13 residues. The CDR3 is CASRVGVGYGYTF. The CDR3 DNA reads TGTGCCAGCAGAGTGGGAGTGGGCTATGGCTACACCTTC.

This chain uses TRBV7-9 with TRBJ1-1; the D gene is possibly TRBD1 (6 bases). Trimming took 4 bases from V and 2 from J, leaving 11 bases between them. This CDR3 region has 14 residues. Germline assignment: CDR1 SEHNR and CDR2 FQNEAQ (reference sequence). The CDR3 sequence: CASSSGHFNTEAFF. The CDR3 DNA reads as TGTGCCAGCAGCTCGGGACACTTTAACACTGAAGCTTTCTTT.

The rearrangement joins TRBV29-1 to TRBJ1-6; 7 bases fit TRBD1. There are 13 residues in the CDR3. In germline, CDR1 is SQVTM, CDR2 ANQGSEA. The V gene end was trimmed by 6 bases and the J gene end by 10 bases; junction bases not matched to a gene: 9. In nucleotides, the CDR3 is TGCAGCGTCGGGGACAGTCCGGGATCACCCCTCCACTTT. This codes for CSVGDSPGSPLHF.

This chain connects TRBV28 to TRBJ1-5, with a tentative D call TRBD1 (5 bases). The germline V gene has CDR1 MDHEN and CDR2 SYDVKM. Trimming cost V 6 bases and J 2 bases, with 17 bases left between them. This CDR3 has 16 amino acids. The DNA for the CDR3 is TGTGCCAGCAGCTCCGGGACCTTAGAGGGCAATCAGCCCCAGCATTTT. Translation: CASSSGTLEGNQPQHF. Filled out from reference TRBV28 and TRBJ1-5, the complete variable domain reads DVKVTQSSRYLVKRTGEKVFLECVQDMDHENMFWYRQDPGLGLRLIYFSYDVKMKEKGDIPEGYSVSREKKERFSLILESASTNQTSMYLCASSSGTLEGNQPQHFGDGTRLSIL.

CDR3: CASSEHSRQGILLTEAFF. The CDR3 DNA reads TGTGCCAGCAGCGAACATTCCCGACAGGGGATCTTACTCACTGAAGCTTTCTTT. The chain has TRBV5-6 and TRBJ1-1, with 8 bases matching TRBD1. The CDR3 runs to 18 residues. Germline assignment: CDR1 SGHDT and CDR2 YYEEEE. The V and J ends lost 4 bases and 4 bases, in that order; junction bases with no gene match: 18.

The V gene is TRBV4-2, the J gene TRBJ1-2; 11 nucleotides match TRBD1. The trim removed 4 bases at V and 3 bases at J, leaving 7 bases unmatched. From germline, CDR1 is LGHNA and CDR2 YNFKEQ. The CDR3 consists of 16 residues. The DNA of the CDR3 is TGTGCCAGCAGCCCGGGACAGGGGGGGGGTGACTATGGCTACACCTTC. Encoded protein: CASSPGQGGGDYGYTF.

In its sample, this clone is medium-sized. V and J are TRBV5-4 and TRBJ2-7, with no clear D. The germline V gene has CDR1 SGHNT and CDR2 YYREEE (reference sequence). The CDR3 runs 11 residues. Trimming shortened V by 4 bases and J by 3 bases, and 5 bases separated the two germline ends. The CDR3 DNA sequence: TGTGCCAGCAGCCTGGGCTACGAGCAGTACTTC. This sequence encodes CASSLGYEQYF.

This clone was counted a few times. The gene calls are TRBV18 and TRBJ1-1; D is ambiguous. The V gene lost 2 bases and the J gene lost 4 bases, with 8 bases spanning the gap. The CDR3 sequence is 13 residues long. Germline loops: CDR1 KGHSH, CDR2 LQKENI. CDR3 nucleotide sequence: TGTGCCAGCTCACCAAGGGCCGGCACTGAAGCTTTCTTT. Its translation is CASSPRAGTEAFF.

The chain combines TRBV7-2 with TRBJ1-6; no clear D. V shed 5 bases and J shed 10 bases, with 12 bases lying between them. The CDR3 runs to 13 residues. Germline V lookup: CDR1 SGHTA, CDR2 FQGNSA. CDR3 protein: CASSLIGSSPLHF. DNA for the CDR3: TGTGCCAGCAGCCTAATCGGAAGCTCACCCCTCCACTTT.

The chain links TRBV4-3 to TRBJ2-7, with D unresolved. Per the germline V gene, CDR1 is LGHNA and CDR2 is YSLEER. The length of the CDR3 is 15 residues. Trimming stripped 1 base from V and 3 bases from J, with 13 bases between. CDR3 residues: CASSQGTEIYYEQYF. Written as DNA, the CDR3 is TGCGCCAGCAGCCAAGGAACAGAAATATACTACGAGCAGTACTTC.

This clone was seen a handful of times. The chain is built from TRBV6-1 and TRBJ1-1; D uncertain. CDR1 MNHNS and CDR2 SASEGT come from the germline V gene. The CDR3 covers 12 residues. The V gene lost 10 bases and the J gene lost 11 bases, with 20 bases spanning the gap. Here the CDR3 reads CATNHPGPWAFF. For the CDR3, the DNA is TGTGCCACCAACCACCCGGGCCCCTGGGCTTTCTTT.

This chain links TRBV4-1 with TRBJ2-1; TRBD1 matches at 7 bases. Per the germline V gene, CDR1 is MGHRA and CDR2 is YSYEKL. This CDR3 spans 17 amino acids. Germline trimming cut 4 bases from V and 3 bases from J; bases unmatched to any gene: 12. CDR3 bases: TGCGCCAGCAGCCCCTCTACTTACAGGGGAAACTACAATGAGCAGTTCTTC. It specifies CASSPSTYRGNYNEQFF.

The V gene is TRBV7-6, the J gene TRBJ2-1, with a possible D match to TRBD2 (6 bases). Germline V gene lookup returns CDR1 SGHVS and CDR2 FNYEAQ. The ends were cut back, 5 bases at V and 0 bases at J, with 11 bases in the middle. The length of the CDR3 is 15 residues. The CDR3 coding sequence is TGTGCCAGCAGCCTGGAGGGACTCTCCTACAATGAGCAGTTCTTC. It is translated as CASSLEGLSYNEQFF.

This clone was seen only a few times. V and J are TRBV9 and TRBJ1-3; D gene uncertain. Trimming removed 4 bases at V and 0 bases at J, with 14 bases between. Germline assignment: CDR1 SGDLS and CDR2 YYNGEE. The CDR3 totals 16 residues. CDR3 nucleotides: TGTGCCAGCAGCCAAACCCCCCGGCGCTCTGGAAACACCATATATTTT. It specifies CASSQTPRRSGNTIYF.

The chain joins TRBV6-6 to TRBJ2-7; possible D gene TRBD1, 5 bases. V was pared by 7 bases and J by 6 bases, with 16 bases between. CDR3 length: 13 amino acids. Looked up from germline, CDR1 is MNHNY and CDR2 is SVGAGI (reference sequence). The CDR3 DNA follows: TGTGCCAGCACCCAAGGGCAGGGTGGCGAGCAGTACTTC. It encodes CASTQGQGGEQYF.

The J gene is TRBJ2-5, the V gene TRBV7-8; D perhaps matches TRBD1 (5 bases). The germline gives CDR1 SGHVS, CDR2 FQNEAQ. Trimming left V 2 bases short and J 1 base short, with 8 bases between. The CDR3 extends over 14 amino acids. The CDR3 sequence is CASSLLRGQETQYF. CDR3 DNA sequence: TGTGCCAGCAGCTTACTAAGGGGCCAAGAGACCCAGTACTTC.

This chain connects TRBV28 to TRBJ2-3; 11 bases agree with TRBD2. Germline V gives CDR1 MDHEN, CDR2 SYDVKM. This CDR3 region has 19 residues. The junction had 15 bases not matched to a gene; V was cut back by 2 bases and J by 5 bases. For the CDR3, the DNA is TGTGCCAGCAGTTTAGGGCTAGCGGGGGGTAAACTCCCAGGAGATACGCAGTATTTT. Translation: CASSLGLAGGKLPGDTQYF.